This passage covers 8 T cell receptor beta chains from one sample sequenced in a study of cytomegalovirus exposure and HLA in healthy donors. Use of 60 Vbeta and 13 Jbeta primers characterized the PCR. Sequenced by immunoSEQ multiplex PCR; TCRdb stores in-frame clones only, minus some. This sample has approximately 140,000 clones, with around two thirds found just once. Source material: PBMCs. Source of these receptors: a woman aged 18-30 years in good health and CMV-seronegative.

V and J are TRBV9 and TRBJ2-2; no clear D. The germline V gene has CDR1 SGDLS and CDR2 YYNGEE. The CDR3 is 16 amino acids. The V end was cut by 0 bases, the J end by 1 base, with 10 bases between. The CDR3 sequence is CASSVGSGRNTGELFF. CDR3 bases: TGTGCCAGCAGCGTAGGTAGTGGGCGGAACACCGGGGAGCTGTTTTTT.

The chain is built from TRBV10-3 and TRBJ2-1; 7 bases are shared with TRBD2. After removal of 6 bases from V and 7 bases from J, the junction contained 9 bases not matched to a gene. The CDR3 sequence is 14 residues long. Germline V lookup: CDR1 ENHRY, CDR2 SYGVKD. In DNA form, the CDR3 reads TGTGCCATCAGAGAGACGGGAGGAGGAAATGAGCAGTTCTTC. Residues: CAIRETGGGNEQFF.

The chain links TRBV13 to TRBJ1-3; unclear D gene. Trimming took off 5 bases at V and 2 bases at J, with 13 bases between the two ends. Germline CDR1 PRHDT, CDR2 FYEKMQ (reference sequence). The CDR3 is 15 residues long. CDR3 loop: CASSPGRLPGNTIYF. The CDR3 nucleotides read TGTGCCAGCAGCCCCGGCCGACTGCCTGGAAACACCATATATTTT.

The chain is built from TRBV6-1 and TRBJ2-7; D not resolved. Germline-derived CDR1 and CDR2 are MNHNS and SASEGT. V shed 5 bases and J shed 3 bases, with 17 bases lying between them. CDR3 length equals 15 residues. The CDR3 spells CASSQSRHLSYEQYF. In DNA, the CDR3 is TGTGCCAGCAGTCAAAGCCGACACCTCAGCTACGAGCAGTACTTC.

The V call is TRBV5-1, the J call TRBJ1-2; 8 positions match TRBD1. CDR3 size: 17 residues. V trimming: 4 bases; J trimming: 6 bases; junction bases outside the gene matches: 17. Germline lookup yields CDR1 SGHRS and CDR2 YFSETQ. CDR3 sequence: CASSTGLQGAEEDGYTF. As DNA, the CDR3 is TGCGCCAGCAGCACCGGCCTCCAGGGGGCGGAGGAGGATGGCTACACCTTC.

This clone was picked up a small number of times. The rearrangement links TRBV25-1 to TRBJ1-1; 9 bases match TRBD1. This CDR3 is 12 amino acids long. V shed 3 bases and J 9 bases; nucleotides not matched to a gene: 2. From germline, CDR1 is MGHDK and CDR2 SYGVNS. In DNA form, the CDR3 reads TGTGCCAGCAGTGACGGACAGGGGCAAGCTTTCTTT. Its translation: CASSDGQGQAFF.

To note about this clone: One junction end does not reproduce the germline sequence, and a read error may be involved. The chain combines TRBV7-7 with TRBJ2-5; D might be TRBD1 (5 bases). The CDR3 has 14 amino acids. Germline V gene lookup returns CDR1 SSHAT and CDR2 FNYEAQ (reference sequence). The CDR3 loop is CASSFRQGGETQYF. Here the CDR3 DNA reads TGTGCTAGCAGCTTTCGGCAGGGCGGAGAGACCCAGTACTTC.

The V and J genes are TRBV6-5 and TRBJ2-7, with D maybe TRBD2 (6 bases). Germline V gene sequence: CDR1 MNHEY, CDR2 SVGAGI. The germline V and J ends were trimmed by 4 bases and 6 bases, with 19 bases remaining between them. This CDR3 is built from 15 residues. The CDR3, as DNA: TGTGCCAGCAGTTTTACTGGACTACACTTGGGCGAGCAGTACGTC. This gives the protein CASSFTGLHLGEQYV.